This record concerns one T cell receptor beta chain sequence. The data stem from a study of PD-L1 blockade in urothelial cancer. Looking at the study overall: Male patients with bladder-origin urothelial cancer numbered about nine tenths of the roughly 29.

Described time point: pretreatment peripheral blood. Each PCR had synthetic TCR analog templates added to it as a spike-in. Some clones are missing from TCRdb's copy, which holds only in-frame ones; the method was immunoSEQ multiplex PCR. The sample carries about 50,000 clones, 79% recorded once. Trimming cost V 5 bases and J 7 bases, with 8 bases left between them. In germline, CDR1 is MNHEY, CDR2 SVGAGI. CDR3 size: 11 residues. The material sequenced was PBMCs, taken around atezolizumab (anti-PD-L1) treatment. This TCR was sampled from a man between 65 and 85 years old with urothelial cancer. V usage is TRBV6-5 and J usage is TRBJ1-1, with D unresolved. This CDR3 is CASSTAVEAFF. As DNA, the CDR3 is TGTGCCAGCAGTACGGCGGTTGAAGCTTTCTTT.